This T cell receptor beta chain emerged from a study of T cell responses to AZD1222 COVID-19 vaccine. Method: immunoSEQ multiplex PCR; TCRdb's copy keeps in-frame clones and lacks some. The table shows about 70,000 clones, with less than 90% occurring only once. The TCR comes from an adult in good health. Material: peripheral blood, obtained on day 0 of AZD1222 vaccination.

CDR3 bases: TGTGCCATCAGTGAGTCGGAGCGGGGAGGTGGGGAGACCCAGTACTTC. Its protein product is CAISESERGGGETQYF. The V call is TRBV10-3, the J call TRBJ2-5; 7 bases agree with TRBD2. This CDR3 spans 16 amino acids. V lost 0 bases to trimming and J lost 5 bases; unmatched junction nucleotides: 9. Germline V CDR1 and CDR2: ENHRY, SYGVKD.